The present TCR beta chain was sequenced within a study of PD-L1 blockade in urothelial cancer. Study context: At 3 weeks after treatment start (second dose) and again at 6 weeks, blood was analyzed. Regarding the study as a whole: Lower pretreatment blood TCR clonality, under the median, predicted better survival, researchers reported.

Produced via immunoSEQ multiplex PCR; TCRdb's table is partial and in-frame only. The sample lists tens of thousands of clones; 70% to 90% were seen once. In the case of this clone: Its antigen is currently unknown.

The time point was: peripheral blood 6 weeks after treatment start. The CDR3 is 14 residues long. Per germline, CDR1 SGHAT and CDR2 FQNNGV. With 3 bases removed from V and 2 bases from J, the gap between germline ends came to 8 bases. The rearrangement uses TRBV11-2 and TRBJ1-3, with a possible D match to TRBD1 (5 bases). The sequence derives from a man in his 60s with urothelial cancer. The input for sequencing was PBMCs, taken around atezolizumab (anti-PD-L1) treatment. CDR3 protein: CASSFQGPGNTIYF. DNA of the CDR3: TGTGCCAGCAGCTTTCAGGGTCCTGGAAACACCATATATTTT.